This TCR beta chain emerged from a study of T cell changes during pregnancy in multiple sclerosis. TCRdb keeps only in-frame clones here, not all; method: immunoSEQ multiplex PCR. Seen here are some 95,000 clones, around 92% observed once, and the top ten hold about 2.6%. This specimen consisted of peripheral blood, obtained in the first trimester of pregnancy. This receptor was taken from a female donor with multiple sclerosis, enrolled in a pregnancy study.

This CDR3 reads CASSLASTASAEAFF. The CDR3 DNA sequence: TGTGCCAGCAGTTTGGCGTCGACAGCTAGCGCTGAAGCTTTCTTT. The V and J genes are TRBV28 and TRBJ1-1, with D possibly being TRBD1 (5 bases). Germline V gene data show CDR1 as MDHEN and CDR2 as SYDVKM. There are 15 residues in the CDR3. V was trimmed by 3 bases and J by 6 bases, leaving 17 bases between them.